Listed here are 5 T cell receptor beta chains from one sample, sequenced in a study of blood T cell repertoires in COVID-19 (TCRdb year 2020). The library relied on the immunoSEQ multiplex PCR assay. What TCRdb holds here is the immuneACCESS table cut down to in-frame rearrangements. Part of the clones is not present; checked against another copy, under half of the missing clones reflect an unresolved V gene, and the others are unexplained. In this sample the table shows fewer than 100,000 clones, roughly 80% of which occur a single time. The top ten clones comprise roughly 22% of the sample. The sequencing sample was made of peripheral blood. The receptor set was obtained from a human donor in a cohort sampled during active COVID-19.

CDR3 DNA sequence: TGTGCCAGCAGCTTAGGGCTTTTCCCCTACGAGCAGTACTTC. Encoded protein: CASSLGLFPYEQYF. The chain has TRBV7-9 and TRBJ2-7; D gene unclear. V was pared by 1 base and J by 2 bases, with 9 bases between. Looked up from germline, CDR1 is SEHNR and CDR2 is FQNEAQ (reference sequence). The length of the CDR3 is 14 residues.

This rearrangement joins TRBV6-5 to TRBJ1-5, with D possibly TRBD1 on 6 matching bases. Between the trimmed V and J ends, which lost 6 bases and 4 bases, there was a span of 7 bases. CDR3 size: 12 residues. Per germline, CDR1 MNHEY and CDR2 SVGAGI. The CDR3 sequence is CASRQGNQPQHF. The CDR3 coding sequence is TGTGCCAGCAGGCAGGGGAATCAGCCCCAGCATTTT.

In nucleotides, the CDR3 is TGTGCCAGCAGCTTAGCCGCACAGGCGGGAGGGCTAGATACGCAGTATTTT. This translates into CASSLAAQAGGLDTQYF. The chain recombines TRBV11-3 with TRBJ2-3; 9 bases agree with TRBD2. CDR1 is SGHNT and CDR2 is YENEEA in the germline V gene. CDR3 length: 17 amino acids. The ends lost 1 base at V and 5 bases at J; junction bases unmatched: 10.

CDR3 coding DNA: TGTGCCAGCAGTGAAGCGGGGGGGGTCGGAAACACCATATATTTT. This sequence encodes CASSEAGGVGNTIYF. V gene TRBV2 combines with J gene TRBJ1-3, with D perhaps TRBD1 (5 bases). The CDR3 loop spans 15 amino acids. Trimming took 0 bases from V and 4 from J, leaving 10 bases between them. The germline gives CDR1 SNHLY, CDR2 FYNNEI.

This clone was counted ten times or more. The chain recombines TRBV19 with TRBJ2-7; D is unclear. Trimming stripped 6 bases from V and 1 base from J, with 16 bases between. CDR1 and CDR2 (germline): LNHDA, SQIVND (reference sequence). CDR3 length: 15 amino acids. CDR3 in amino acids: CASRTSSPGSYEQYF. The CDR3 DNA follows: TGTGCCAGTAGAACCTCGTCCCCAGGTTCCTACGAGCAGTACTTC. The full variable domain, completed using reference TRBV19 and TRBJ2-7, is DGGITQSPKYLFRKEGQNVTLSCEQNLNHDAMYWYRQDPGQGLRLIYYSQIVNDFQKGDIAEGYSVSREKKESFPLTVTSAQKNPTAFYLCASRTSSPGSYEQYFGPGTRLTVT.